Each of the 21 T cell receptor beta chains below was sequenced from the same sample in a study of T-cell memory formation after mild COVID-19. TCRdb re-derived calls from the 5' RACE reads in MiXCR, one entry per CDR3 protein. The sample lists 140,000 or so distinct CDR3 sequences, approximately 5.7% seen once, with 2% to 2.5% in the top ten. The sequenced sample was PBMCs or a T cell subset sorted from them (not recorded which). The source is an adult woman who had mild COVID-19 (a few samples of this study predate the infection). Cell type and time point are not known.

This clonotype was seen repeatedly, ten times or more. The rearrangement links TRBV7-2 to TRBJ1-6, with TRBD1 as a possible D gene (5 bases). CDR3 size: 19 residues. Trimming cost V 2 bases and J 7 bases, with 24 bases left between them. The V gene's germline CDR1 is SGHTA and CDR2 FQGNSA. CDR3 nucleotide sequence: TGTGCCAGCAGCTTATACCCCCTTGGGGCCCCGGCTTTGAATTCACCCCTCCACTTT. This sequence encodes CASSLYPLGAPALNSPLHF.

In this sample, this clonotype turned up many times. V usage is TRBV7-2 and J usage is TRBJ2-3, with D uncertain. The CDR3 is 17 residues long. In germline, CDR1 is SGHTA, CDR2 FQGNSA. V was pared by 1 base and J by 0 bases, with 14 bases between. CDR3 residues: CASSLVGNTLSTDTQYF. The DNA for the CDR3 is TGTGCCAGCAGCTTAGTGGGGAACACCCTAAGCACAGATACGCAGTATTTT.

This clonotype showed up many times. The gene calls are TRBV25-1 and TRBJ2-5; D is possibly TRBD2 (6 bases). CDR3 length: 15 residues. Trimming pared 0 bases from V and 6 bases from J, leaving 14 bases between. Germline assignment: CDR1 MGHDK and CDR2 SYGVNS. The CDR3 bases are TGTGCCAGCAGTGAATATGACGGGGGTAGAAAGACCCAGTACTTC. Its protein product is CASSEYDGGRKTQYF.

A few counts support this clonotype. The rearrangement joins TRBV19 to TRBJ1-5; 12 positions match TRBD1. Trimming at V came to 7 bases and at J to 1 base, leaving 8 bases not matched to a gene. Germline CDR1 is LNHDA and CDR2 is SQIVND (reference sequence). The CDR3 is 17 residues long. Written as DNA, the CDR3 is TGTGCCAGTACCCCGGGACAGGGGGCGAGAAGCAATCAGCCCCAGCATTTT. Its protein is CASTPGQGARSNQPQHF.

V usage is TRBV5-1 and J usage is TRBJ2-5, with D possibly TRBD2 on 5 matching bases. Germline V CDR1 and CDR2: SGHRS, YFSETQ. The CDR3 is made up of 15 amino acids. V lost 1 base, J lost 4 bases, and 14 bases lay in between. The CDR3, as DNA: TGCGCCAGCAGCTTGAACGACCCCGGAGGAGAGACCCAGTACTTC. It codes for CASSLNDPGGETQYF.

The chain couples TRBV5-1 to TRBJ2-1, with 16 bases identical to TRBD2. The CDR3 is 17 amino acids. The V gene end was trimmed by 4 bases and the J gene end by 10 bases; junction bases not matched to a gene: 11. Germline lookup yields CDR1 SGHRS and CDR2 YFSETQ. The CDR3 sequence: CASSLGTSGGAGREQFF. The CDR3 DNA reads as TGCGCCAGCAGCCTTGGGACTAGCGGGGGGGCAGGGCGAGAGCAGTTCTTC.

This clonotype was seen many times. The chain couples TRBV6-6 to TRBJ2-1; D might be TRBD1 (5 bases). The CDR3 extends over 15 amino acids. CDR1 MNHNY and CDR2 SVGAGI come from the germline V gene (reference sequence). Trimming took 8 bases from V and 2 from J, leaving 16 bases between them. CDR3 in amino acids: CASRTSQGAYNEQFF. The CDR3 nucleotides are TGTGCCAGCCGGACCAGCCAGGGTGCCTACAATGAGCAGTTCTTC.

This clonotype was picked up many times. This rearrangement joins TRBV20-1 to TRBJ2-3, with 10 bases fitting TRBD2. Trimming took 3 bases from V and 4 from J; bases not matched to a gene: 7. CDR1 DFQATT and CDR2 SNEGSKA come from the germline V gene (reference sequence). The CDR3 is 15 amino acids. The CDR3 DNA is TGCAGTGCTAGGGTGAGCGGGAGGGCCCCAGATACGCAGTATTTT. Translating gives CSARVSGRAPDTQYF.

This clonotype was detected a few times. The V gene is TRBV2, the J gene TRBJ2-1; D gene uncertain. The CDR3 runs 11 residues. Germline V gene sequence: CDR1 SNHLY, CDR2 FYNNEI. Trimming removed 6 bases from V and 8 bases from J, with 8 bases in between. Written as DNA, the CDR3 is TGTGCCAGCAGATTAGTATATGAGCAGTTCTTC. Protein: CASRLVYEQFF.

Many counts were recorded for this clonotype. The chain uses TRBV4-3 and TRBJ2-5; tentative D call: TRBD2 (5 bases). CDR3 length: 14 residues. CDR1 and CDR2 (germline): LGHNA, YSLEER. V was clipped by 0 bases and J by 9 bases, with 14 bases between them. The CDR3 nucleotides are TGCGCCAGCAGCCAAGACAGCATTAGAGGGTCCCAGTACTTC. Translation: CASSQDSIRGSQYF.

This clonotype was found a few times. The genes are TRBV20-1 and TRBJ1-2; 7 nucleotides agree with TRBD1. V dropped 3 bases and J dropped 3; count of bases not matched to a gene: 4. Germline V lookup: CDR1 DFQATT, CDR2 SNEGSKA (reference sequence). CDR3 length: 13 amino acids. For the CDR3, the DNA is TGCAGTGCTAGTGAAGGGGGCTACTATGGCTACACCTTC. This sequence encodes CSASEGGYYGYTF.

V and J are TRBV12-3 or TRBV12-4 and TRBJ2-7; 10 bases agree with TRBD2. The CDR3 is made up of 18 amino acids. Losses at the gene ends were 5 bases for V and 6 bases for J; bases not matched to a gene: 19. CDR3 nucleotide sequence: TGTGCCAGCAGTCCCCTCTCCAGCGGGAGGGCCGAAAAGGGCGAGCAGTACTTC. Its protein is CASSPLSSGRAEKGEQYF.

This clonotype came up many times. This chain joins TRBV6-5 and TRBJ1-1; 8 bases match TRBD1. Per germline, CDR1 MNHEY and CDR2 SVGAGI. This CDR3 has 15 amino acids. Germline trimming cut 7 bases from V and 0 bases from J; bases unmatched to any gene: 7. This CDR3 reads CASNPQGALNTEAFF. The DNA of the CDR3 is TGTGCCAGCAATCCCCAGGGGGCTTTGAACACTGAAGCTTTCTTT.

This chain's CDR3 is CASSQVREKLFF. CDR3 in DNA: TGCGCCAGCAGCCAAGTAAGAGAAAAACTGTTTTTT. The chain joins TRBV4-1 to TRBJ1-4; no definite D call. This CDR3 is 12 amino acids long. Germline V gene data show CDR1 as MGHRA and CDR2 as YSYEKL. The V and J ends lost 1 base and 8 bases respectively, with 5 bases between them.

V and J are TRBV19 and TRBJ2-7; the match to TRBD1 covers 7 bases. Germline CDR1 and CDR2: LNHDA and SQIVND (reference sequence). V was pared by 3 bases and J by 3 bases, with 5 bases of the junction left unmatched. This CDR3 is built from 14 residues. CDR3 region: CASSIRDSLYEQYF. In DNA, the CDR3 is TGTGCCAGTAGTATCCGGGACAGCCTCTACGAGCAGTACTTC.

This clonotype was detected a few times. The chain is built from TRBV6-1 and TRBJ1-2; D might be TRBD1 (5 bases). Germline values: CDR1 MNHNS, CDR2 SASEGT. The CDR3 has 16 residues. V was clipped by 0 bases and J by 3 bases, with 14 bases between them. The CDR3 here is CASSEATRQGDYGYTF. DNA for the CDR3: TGTGCCAGCAGTGAAGCTACCCGACAAGGGGACTATGGCTACACCTTC.

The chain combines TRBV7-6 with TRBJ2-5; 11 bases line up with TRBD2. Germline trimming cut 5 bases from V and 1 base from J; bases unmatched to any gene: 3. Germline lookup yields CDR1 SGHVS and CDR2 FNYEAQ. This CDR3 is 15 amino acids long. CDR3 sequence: CASSKGTSGQETQYF. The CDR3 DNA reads TGTGCCAGCAGCAAAGGGACTAGCGGCCAAGAGACCCAGTACTTC. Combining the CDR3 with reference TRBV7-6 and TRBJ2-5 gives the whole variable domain GAGVSQSPRYKVTKRGQDVALRCDPISGHVSLYWYRQALGQGPEFLTYFNYEAQQDKSGLPNDRFSAERPEGSISTLTIQRTEQRDSAMYRCASSKGTSGQETQYFGPGTRLLVL.

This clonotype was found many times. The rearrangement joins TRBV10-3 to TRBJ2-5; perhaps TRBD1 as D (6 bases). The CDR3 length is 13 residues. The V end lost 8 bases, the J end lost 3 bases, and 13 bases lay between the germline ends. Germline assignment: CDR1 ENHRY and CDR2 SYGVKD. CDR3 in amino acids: CAIGGRAEETQYF. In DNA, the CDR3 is TGTGCCATCGGGGGCCGGGCTGAAGAGACCCAGTACTTC.

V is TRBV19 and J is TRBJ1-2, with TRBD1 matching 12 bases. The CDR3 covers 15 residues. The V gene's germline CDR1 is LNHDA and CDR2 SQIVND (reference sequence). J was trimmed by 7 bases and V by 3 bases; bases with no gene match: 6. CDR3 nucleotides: TGTGCCAGTAGTATCCCTGGGACAGGGGGCCGTGGCTACACCTTC. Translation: CASSIPGTGGRGYTF.

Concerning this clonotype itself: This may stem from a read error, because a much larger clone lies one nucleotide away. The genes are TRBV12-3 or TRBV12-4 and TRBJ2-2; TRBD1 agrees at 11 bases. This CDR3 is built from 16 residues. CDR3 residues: CDSSFWTGGSSGELFF. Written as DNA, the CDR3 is TGTGACAGCAGTTTTTGGACAGGGGGCAGTTCCGGGGAGCTGTTTTTT.

CDR3 residues: CASSGGTGWSHEQYF. CDR3 sequence (DNA): TGTGCCAGCAGCGGGGGGACAGGGTGGAGCCACGAGCAGTACTTC. The chain couples TRBV5-4 to TRBJ2-7; TRBD1 matches at 9 bases. V gave up 4 bases and J gave up 5 bases; unmatched junction bases: 10. Germline V gives CDR1 SGHNT, CDR2 YYREEE (reference sequence). CDR3 length: 15 residues.